The 19 T cell receptor beta chains reported below all come from one sample, sequenced in a study of identical twins. In TCRdb, the 5' RACE reads were re-called with MiXCR into one record per CDR3 protein. The sample lists roughly 720,000 distinct CDR3 sequences, roughly 18% occurring once. These same records also appear under a second study, on T cells expressing NK-cell markers.

Sequencing was done on a sample of PBMCs. These receptors were taken from a young woman in good health.

About this clonotype itself: It may be a read error: a sequence one base away is much more abundant. J is TRBJ2-5 and V is TRBV12-3 or TRBV12-4, with unresolved D. The CDR3 consists of 14 residues. Here the CDR3 reads CPSSLLAFGETQYF. CDR3 nucleotides: TGTCCCAGCAGTCTCTTAGCCTTCGGGGAGACCCAGTACTTC.

CDR3 sequence: CSVLNWGSGGELFF. The CDR3 bases are TGCAGCGTCCTTAATTGGGGGTCGGGCGGGGAGCTGTTTTTT. The genes are TRBV29-1 and TRBJ2-2; D could derive from TRBD1 or TRBD2 (5 bases each). This CDR3 comprises 14 residues. In germline, CDR1 is SQVTM, CDR2 ANQGSEA. Trimming took off 6 bases at V and 7 bases at J, with 18 bases between the two ends.

The chain links TRBV7-3 to TRBJ2-5; maybe TRBD1 (6 bases). This CDR3 contains 13 residues. The V gene's germline CDR1 is SGHTA and CDR2 FQGTGA. Trimming cost V 5 bases and J 5 bases, with 12 bases left between them. CDR3 DNA sequence: TGTGCCAGCAGCCAGGGGAATACGGAGACCCAGTACTTC. Protein: CASSQGNTETQYF.

The rearrangement joins TRBV6-2 or TRBV6-3 to TRBJ2-7, with a possible D match to TRBD2 (6 bases). In germline, CDR1 is MNHEY, CDR2 SVGEGT. The CDR3 extends over 15 amino acids. The ends were cut back, 2 bases at V and 1 base at J, with 12 bases in the middle. This chain's CDR3 is CASSYGLARSYEQYF. In DNA form, the CDR3 reads TGTGCCAGCAGTTACGGGCTAGCGCGTTCCTACGAGCAGTACTTC.

The rearrangement links TRBV7-9 to TRBJ2-7; D might be TRBD2 (5 bases). The CDR3 runs to 14 residues. Germline values: CDR1 SEHNR, CDR2 FQNEAQ (reference sequence). The ends were cut back, 2 bases at V and 5 bases at J, with 13 bases in the middle. Here the CDR3 DNA reads TGTGCCAGCAGCTTAAGGACGGTCGGGGACGAGCAGTACTTC. It specifies CASSLRTVGDEQYF.

This clonotype was counted between two and nine times. V usage is TRBV5-1 and J usage is TRBJ2-1; 10 nucleotides match TRBD2. Trimming cost V 3 bases and J 9 bases; bases outside gene matches: 9. Germline V gene sequence: CDR1 SGHRS, CDR2 YFSETQ. There are 15 residues in the CDR3. This chain's CDR3 is CASSSSGGGYVEQFF. CDR3 bases: TGCGCCAGCAGCTCAAGCGGGGGGGGATACGTTGAGCAGTTCTTC.

A single count supports this clonotype. This rearrangement joins TRBV30 to TRBJ1-2; possibly TRBD1 for D (5 bases). Germline V gene data show CDR1 as GTSNPN and CDR2 as SVGIG (reference sequence). V gave up 0 bases and J gave up 0 bases, with 5 bases separating them. This CDR3 comprises 13 residues. CDR3 DNA sequence: TGTGCCTGGAGTGTAGGGGCTAACTATGGCTACACCTTC. Translated: CAWSVGANYGYTF.

This clonotype has ten or more counts. The V call is TRBV12-3 or TRBV12-4, the J call TRBJ2-7; a weak D match, TRBD2 (7 bases). The CDR3 consists of 14 residues. V was shortened by 6 bases and J by 0 bases, with 12 bases between the two germline ends. CDR3 DNA: TGTGCCAGCAGCTTGGGGGGGCCCTCCTACGAGCAGTACTTC. Protein sequence: CASSLGGPSYEQYF.

This chain connects TRBV29-1 to TRBJ2-3; maybe TRBD1 (6 bases). CDR3 length: 17 amino acids. Trimming cost V 6 bases and J 7 bases, with 29 bases left between them. The germline CDR1 and CDR2 sequences are SQVTM and ANQGSEA. The CDR3 protein is CSVGFSGKDWTENTQYF. CDR3 DNA: TGCAGCGTGGGATTTTCCGGGAAAGACTGGACAGAAAATACGCAGTATTTT.

This clonotype came up many times. This chain connects TRBV20-1 to TRBJ2-1; D not resolved. The CDR3 spans 13 residues. CDR1 DFQATT and CDR2 SNEGSKA come from the germline V gene (reference sequence). Deletions cut 1 base from V and 2 bases from J, with 6 bases between. CDR3 in amino acids: CSARGGAYNEQFF. In DNA, the CDR3 is TGCAGTGCTAGAGGTGGGGCCTACAATGAGCAGTTCTTC.

The V gene is TRBV5-1, the J gene TRBJ2-1; 11 bases are a match to TRBD2. The CDR3 runs 16 residues. Trimming cost V 4 bases and J 5 bases; bases outside gene matches: 8. The V gene's germline CDR1 is SGHRS and CDR2 YFSETQ. CDR3 sequence (DNA): TGCGCCAGCAGCCTGGGGACGGGACTAGCGGACAATGAGCAGTTCTTC. Translation: CASSLGTGLADNEQFF. The full variable domain, its missing parts supplied by reference TRBV5-1 and TRBJ2-1, is KAGVTQTPRYLIKTRGQQVTLSCSPISGHRSVSWYQQTPGQGLQFLFEYFSETQRNKGNFPGRFSGRQFSNSRSEMNVSTLELGDSALYLCASSLGTGLADNEQFFGPGTRLTVL.

This clonotype was seen a handful of times. The genes are TRBV5-1 and TRBJ2-7; D gene ambiguous. The germline V gene encodes CDR1 SGHRS and CDR2 YFSETQ. The ends were cut back, 3 bases at V and 6 bases at J, with 16 bases in the middle. This CDR3 has 14 amino acids. CDR3 protein: CASSWLNSSPEQYF. CDR3 DNA sequence: TGCGCCAGCAGCTGGCTTAATAGCTCCCCCGAGCAGTACTTC.

This clonotype has a handful of counts. The V and J genes are TRBV10-3 and TRBJ2-3; the match to TRBD2 covers 11 bases. This CDR3 contains 18 residues. The V gene end was trimmed by 4 bases and the J gene end by 0 bases; junction bases not matched to a gene: 9. The germline V gene has CDR1 ENHRY and CDR2 SYGVKD. CDR3 protein: CAISGAPGLAVSTDTQYF. The CDR3 DNA reads TGTGCCATCAGTGGGGCCCCGGGACTAGCGGTTAGCACAGATACGCAGTATTTT.

J is TRBJ1-4 and V is TRBV5-1, with a possible D match to TRBD1 (5 bases). Per germline, CDR1 SGHRS and CDR2 YFSETQ. This CDR3 comprises 15 residues. V was cut by 4 bases and J by 0 bases, with 10 bases left in between. The CDR3 coding sequence is TGCGCCAGCAGCCAATCAGGGACAACTAATGAAAAACTGTTTTTT. It specifies CASSQSGTTNEKLFF.

J is TRBJ2-1 and V is TRBV5-1, with TRBD2 identical over 8 bases. The CDR3 sequence is 14 residues long. The trim removed 4 bases at V and 15 bases at J, leaving 15 bases unmatched. Germline CDR1 SGHRS, CDR2 YFSETQ. CDR3 amino acids: CASSPRGLSGDPFF. The CDR3 DNA reads as TGCGCCAGCAGCCCGCGAGGTCTTAGCGGGGACCCGTTCTTC. Full variable domain (missing parts from reference TRBV5-1 and TRBJ2-1): KAGVTQTPRYLIKTRGQQVTLSCSPISGHRSVSWYQQTPGQGLQFLFEYFSETQRNKGNFPGRFSGRQFSNSRSEMNVSTLELGDSALYLCASSPRGLSGDPFFGPGTRLTVL.

J is TRBJ2-7 and V is TRBV20-1; 9 positions match TRBD1. V trimming: 4 bases; J trimming: 5 bases; junction bases outside the gene matches: 12. This CDR3 is 15 amino acids long. CDR1 and CDR2 (germline): DFQATT, SNEGSKA (reference sequence). The CDR3 bases are TGCAGTGCTACCTACAGGGGGCAAATTCACCACGAGCAGTACTTC. Protein sequence: CSATYRGQIHHEQYF.

The chain recombines TRBV20-1 with TRBJ2-3; D may correspond to TRBD1 or TRBD2 (6 bases each). The V gene's germline CDR1 is DFQATT and CDR2 SNEGSKA (reference sequence). With 4 bases removed from V and 0 bases from J, the gap between germline ends came to 11 bases. The CDR3 spans 14 residues. The CDR3 region has the DNA TGCAGTGCTATGAGGGGGGCTAGCACAGATACGCAGTATTTT. Encoded protein: CSAMRGASTDTQYF.

This clonotype was seen a few times. The V call is TRBV15, the J call TRBJ2-1, with D possibly being TRBD1 (8 bases). The length of the CDR3 is 15 residues. The germline V gene encodes CDR1 LNHNV and CDR2 YYDKDF (reference sequence). V lost 9 bases and J 5 bases, leaving 20 bases between the germline ends. CDR3 sequence: CATRTWTGRDNEQFF. As DNA, the CDR3 is TGTGCCACTAGGACCTGGACAGGGAGGGACAATGAGCAGTTCTTC.

This clonotype occurred a few times. V is TRBV12-3 or TRBV12-4 and J is TRBJ2-3; 10 positions agree with TRBD2. The CDR3 loop spans 16 amino acids. The ends lost 6 bases at V and 4 bases at J; junction bases unmatched: 10. The CDR3 nucleotides read TGTGCCAGCAGCTTCTCGAGCGGGAGGGCCGCAGATACGCAGTATTTT. This codes for CASSFSSGRAADTQYF.